This T cell receptor beta chain is from a study of naive and memory T cell subsets. This clonotype was detected only a few times. J lost 4 bases, V lost 6 bases, and 9 bases had no gene match. The CDR3 contains 15 residues. Germline V CDR1 and CDR2: SGHRS, YFSETQ. Cells stained for CD3, CD4, CD8, CD45RA and CD27 were sorted into four subsets. Two oligonucleotides, mixed equimolar, formed the beta constant-region primer covering TRBC1 and TRBC2. The ligated cDNA underwent four PCR rounds using SP2 and nested alpha and beta constant-region primers. TCRdb redid the calling of the UMI-ligation and nested PCR reads with MiXCR, one entry per CDR3 protein. The table shows over 100,000 distinct CDR3 sequences, with 35% to 45% occurring only once.

The TCR was taken from a human donor in good health. Sequenced sample: central memory CD4+ T cells from blood. The V call is TRBV5-1, the J call TRBJ2-5, with 10 bases aligning to TRBD2. CDR3 region: CASKDLAGVGETQYF. The CDR3 nucleotides read TGCGCCAGCAAAGATCTAGCGGGAGTGGGAGAGACCCAGTACTTC.